This T cell receptor beta chain was retrieved from a study of Ad26.COV2.S vaccination and SARS-CoV-2 variants. Study-level background: Dosing was one shot or two shots 56 days apart.

Broader study findings: Similar non-spike TCR breadth was observed in recipients of vaccine and of placebo. Vaccinees reportedly had broad spike-specific CD8+ and CD4+ T cell responses.

CDR1 and CDR2 (germline): LNHDA, SQIVND (reference sequence). This CDR3 has 14 amino acids. V was pared by 6 bases and J by 7 bases, with 5 bases of the junction left unmatched. TCRdb's copy holds only in-frame clones and misses some; the assay was immunoSEQ multiplex PCR. Among 350,000 to 600,000 clones, nearly 90% were seen once, and the ten largest hold over 1.5%. Treatment here: roughly 20 received Ad26.COV2.S at low or high dose, single or two shots; several received placebo; per-sample allocation not given. It was on day 63 after the first vaccine or placebo injection that samples were taken. As concerns this clone: Its antigen remains unidentified.

V usage is TRBV19 and J usage is TRBJ1-5; 11 bases are shared with TRBD1. The source of this sequence is a person aged 18-65 years who received the Ad26.COV2.S COVID-19 vaccine or a placebo. The source was peripheral blood, collected in a trial of Ad26.COV2.S vaccine versus placebo. The CDR3 DNA follows: TGTGCCAGTAGGCCCGGGACAGGGGGACAGCCCCAGCATTTT. Translated: CASRPGTGGQPQHF.